The 25 T cell receptor beta chains presented below share a single source sample, sequenced in a study of blood T cell repertoires in COVID-19. Here immunoSEQ multiplex PCR was the method, and the copy in TCRdb shows in-frame clones only, minus some. The table includes 200,000 to 250,000 clones, roughly nine tenths detected once. The sequenced sample was PBMCs or T cells enriched from blood (not recorded which). Every receptor here comes from a woman aged 25 to 39 who had recovered from COVID-19.

The rearrangement links TRBV24-1 to TRBJ2-3; no reliable D call. Trimming removed 4 bases at V and 4 bases at J, with 8 bases between. Germline CDR1 KGHDR, CDR2 SFDVKD. The CDR3 loop spans 13 amino acids. CDR3 sequence reads: CATSDPNSDTQYF. CDR3 DNA: TGTGCCACCAGTGACCCTAACTCAGATACGCAGTATTTT.

The chain is built from TRBV29-1 and TRBJ2-3; D unresolved. The CDR3 has 14 amino acids. The V end lost 1 base, the J end lost 0 bases, and 8 bases lay between the germline ends. Germline V gene lookup returns CDR1 SQVTM and CDR2 ANQGSEA. The DNA for the CDR3 is TGCAGCGTTGAAGGCCACAGCAGCACAGATACGCAGTATTTT. Translated: CSVEGHSSTDTQYF.

The chain links TRBV15 to TRBJ2-2; perhaps TRBD1 as D (5 bases). Trimming removed 1 base from V and 5 bases from J, with 14 bases in between. Germline assignment: CDR1 LNHNV and CDR2 YYDKDF (reference sequence). The CDR3 has 16 residues. CDR3 coding DNA: TGTGCCACCAGCAGAGGCGTGACAGCCGTTACCGGGGAGCTGTTTTTT. Its translation is CATSRGVTAVTGELFF.

The chain is built from TRBV7-8 and TRBJ2-5; D perhaps matches TRBD2 (6 bases). The germline V and J ends were trimmed by 1 base and 3 bases, with 12 bases remaining between them. The CDR3 has 15 amino acids. Germline V gives CDR1 SGHVS, CDR2 FQNEAQ. The CDR3 bases are TGTGCCAGCAGCTTAGTAGCGGCGGGGAAAGAGACCCAGTACTTC. It yields the protein CASSLVAAGKETQYF.

The chain carries TRBV4-3 and TRBJ2-2, with 8 bases fitting TRBD1. The CDR3 consists of 17 residues. The germline V gene encodes CDR1 LGHNA and CDR2 YSLEER. Trimming cost V 1 base and J 6 bases; bases outside gene matches: 10. CDR3: CASSQGQGALFSGELFF. DNA of the CDR3: TGCGCCAGCAGCCAAGGGCAGGGGGCTTTGTTTTCCGGGGAGCTGTTTTTT.

This clone was found many times. The chain combines TRBV6-4 with TRBJ1-1; D unresolved. V was trimmed by 4 bases and J by 2 bases, leaving 8 bases between them. CDR1 and CDR2 from the germline V gene are MRHNA and SNTAGT. The CDR3 covers 13 residues. The CDR3 nucleotides read TGTGCCAGCAGTGTAACAGCCAACACTGAAGCTTTCTTT. This translates into CASSVTANTEAFF.

This clone has a handful of counts. The chain combines TRBV12-3 or TRBV12-4 with TRBJ1-1, with a weak D call TRBD1 (6 bases). V lost 8 bases and J 1 base, leaving 11 bases between the germline ends. CDR3 length: 13 residues. The DNA of the CDR3 is TGTGCCAGCGGAGGACAGCAGAACACTGAAGCTTTCTTT. Translated, it gives CASGGQQNTEAFF.

This rearrangement joins TRBV4-3 to TRBJ2-2; 7 nucleotides line up with TRBD1. Trimming removed 1 base from V and 6 bases from J; junction bases left unmatched: 5. Germline CDR1 and CDR2: LGHNA and YSLEER. The CDR3 contains 15 residues. The CDR3 DNA reads as TGCGCCAGCAGCCAAGCACGACAGGGTCCCGGGGAGCTGTTTTTT. This codes for CASSQARQGPGELFF.

The genes are TRBV13 and TRBJ2-1; D gene uncertain. The germline V gene encodes CDR1 PRHDT and CDR2 FYEKMQ (reference sequence). CDR3 length: 14 amino acids. V was clipped by 0 bases and J by 2 bases, with 5 bases between them. CDR3 DNA: TGTGCCAGCAGCTTAGGCGTAACCTACAATGAGCAGTTCTTC. It translates to CASSLGVTYNEQFF.

The rearrangement joins TRBV12-3 or TRBV12-4 to TRBJ2-7; D perhaps matches TRBD1 (5 bases). The CDR3 is 12 residues long. With 5 bases removed from V and 4 bases from J, the gap between germline ends came to 9 bases. The CDR3 nucleotides are TGTGCCAGCAGTCAAACAGGTTACGAGCAGTACTTC. Translating it yields CASSQTGYEQYF.

The chain couples TRBV5-6 to TRBJ1-1; no reliable D call. Germline V gene sequence: CDR1 SGHDT, CDR2 YYEEEE. Trimming stripped 2 bases from V and 0 bases from J, with 5 bases between. The CDR3 runs 13 residues. For the CDR3, the DNA is TGTGCCAGCAGCTTCACAATGAACACTGAAGCTTTCTTT. This gives the protein CASSFTMNTEAFF. Filled out from reference TRBV5-6 and TRBJ1-1, the complete variable domain reads DAGVTQSPTHLIKTRGQQVTLRCSPKSGHDTVSWYQQALGQGPQFIFQYYEEEERQRGNFPDRFSGHQFPNYSSELNVNALLLGDSALYLCASSFTMNTEAFFGQGTRLTVV.

This sequence joins TRBV14 and TRBJ1-1; D uncertain. Germline CDR1 is SGHDN and CDR2 is FVKESK. CDR3 length: 12 residues. The ends were cut back, 4 bases at V and 5 bases at J, with 8 bases in the middle. The CDR3 sequence: CASSLFVTEAFF. The CDR3 DNA sequence: TGTGCCAGCAGCCTCTTCGTGACTGAAGCTTTCTTT.

This clone was detected a few times. The chain uses TRBV7-6 and TRBJ1-4; 7 bases are shared with TRBD1. The germline CDR1 and CDR2 sequences are SGHVS and FNYEAQ. With 2 bases clipped from V and 5 bases from J, the junction kept 8 bases outside the gene matches. This CDR3 contains 16 residues. CDR3 sequence reads: CASSLKYRGQNEKLFF. Written as DNA, the CDR3 is TGTGCCAGCAGCTTAAAATATAGGGGACAGAATGAAAAACTGTTTTTT.

A single count supports this clone. The chain uses TRBV5-6 and TRBJ1-1, with TRBD1 as a possible D gene (5 bases). The germline CDR1 and CDR2 sequences are SGHDT and YYEEEE. Trimming took off 2 bases at V and 4 bases at J, with 21 bases between the two ends. The CDR3 is made up of 17 amino acids. The CDR3, as DNA: TGTGCCAGCAGCTTCCGGGCCACTTTACAGGCCAGCACTGAAGCTTTCTTT. Translation: CASSFRATLQASTEAFF. The entire variable domain, with the rest obtained from reference TRBV5-6 and TRBJ1-1, is as follows: DAGVTQSPTHLIKTRGQQVTLRCSPKSGHDTVSWYQQALGQGPQFIFQYYEEEERQRGNFPDRFSGHQFPNYSSELNVNALLLGDSALYLCASSFRATLQASTEAFFGQGTRLTVV.

The rearrangement uses TRBV5-5 and TRBJ2-3; maybe TRBD1 (6 bases). The CDR3 is 15 residues long. V gave up 4 bases and J gave up 0 bases, with 12 bases separating them. Germline-derived CDR1 and CDR2 are SGHKS and YYEKEE (reference sequence). The CDR3: CASSRGSPSTDTQYF. The CDR3 DNA reads as TGTGCCAGCAGCAGGGGGTCACCTAGCACAGATACGCAGTATTTT. Using reference TRBV5-5 and TRBJ2-3 for the parts outside the CDR3, the full variable domain is DAGVTQSPTHLIKTRGQQVTLRCSPISGHKSVSWYQQVLGQGPQFIFQYYEKEERGRGNFPDRFSARQFPNYSSELNVNALLLGDSALYLCASSRGSPSTDTQYFGPGTRLTVL.

The chain is built from TRBV5-6 and TRBJ1-2; possible D gene TRBD1, 6 bases. Between the trimmed V and J ends, which lost 1 base and 4 bases, there was a span of 20 bases. Germline V gene lookup returns CDR1 SGHDT and CDR2 YYEEEE. The CDR3 is 17 residues long. The chain's CDR3 is CASSLLGVQGTGYGYTF. CDR3 coding DNA: TGTGCCAGCAGCTTGCTGGGAGTACAGGGAACGGGCTATGGCTACACCTTC.

The rearrangement joins TRBV10-3 to TRBJ2-7; TRBD2 matches at 9 bases. Germline V lookup: CDR1 ENHRY, CDR2 SYGVKD. J was trimmed by 4 bases and V by 5 bases; bases with no gene match: 3. This CDR3 has 13 amino acids. The chain's CDR3 is CAISLAGEYEQYF. The CDR3 DNA reads as TGTGCCATCAGTTTAGCGGGGGAATACGAGCAGTACTTC.

The chain uses TRBV7-2 and TRBJ2-5, with D possibly TRBD2 on 6 matching bases. The CDR3 is 12 residues long. The V and J ends lost 5 bases and 4 bases respectively, with 8 bases between them. Germline V gene lookup returns CDR1 SGHTA and CDR2 FQGNSA. Here the CDR3 reads CASSEGGETQYF. CDR3 sequence (DNA): TGTGCCAGCAGCGAGGGAGGAGAGACCCAGTACTTC.

This chain joins TRBV5-1 and TRBJ2-7, with D perhaps TRBD1 (5 bases). Germline assignment: CDR1 SGHRS and CDR2 YFSETQ. The length of the CDR3 is 15 residues. V lost 4 bases and J lost 0, with 14 bases in between. CDR3 DNA: TGCGCCAGCAGCACAGGTTGGCCAAGCTCCTACGAGCAGTACTTC. Its translation is CASSTGWPSSYEQYF. Based on the CDR3 plus reference TRBV5-1 and TRBJ2-7, the full variable domain is KAGVTQTPRYLIKTRGQQVTLSCSPISGHRSVSWYQQTPGQGLQFLFEYFSETQRNKGNFPGRFSGRQFSNSRSEMNVSTLELGDSALYLCASSTGWPSSYEQYFGPGTRLTVT.

This sequence joins TRBV5-6 and TRBJ1-2, with TRBD1 matching 8 bases. Germline V gene lookup returns CDR1 SGHDT and CDR2 YYEEEE. This CDR3 has 16 amino acids. The V segment lost 0 bases and the J segment 4 bases; nucleotides outside the gene matches: 8. CDR3 bases: TGTGCCAGCAGCTTGGGACAGGGGAACCTCCTCTATGGCTACACCTTC. This gives the protein CASSLGQGNLLYGYTF.

This clone is a singleton in its sample. V gene TRBV9 combines with J gene TRBJ1-1; D is undetermined. The CDR3 is 16 amino acids. V dropped 0 bases and J dropped 1 base, with 13 bases sitting between them. Germline V gene lookup returns CDR1 SGDLS and CDR2 YYNGEE. DNA of the CDR3: TGTGCCAGCAGCGTAGGAGTAGGAGGAGGGAACACTGAAGCTTTCTTT. This codes for CASSVGVGGGNTEAFF.

In its sample, this clone was seen once. The chain is built from TRBV5-8 and TRBJ1-4; D is ambiguous. Germline values: CDR1 SGHTS, CDR2 YDEGEE. This CDR3 spans 11 amino acids. Trimming pared 4 bases from V and 11 bases from J, leaving 9 bases between. The CDR3: CASSGMSKLFF. The DNA of the CDR3 is TGTGCCAGCAGCGGTATGAGCAAACTGTTTTTT.

Comment on this clone: Other DNA variants within this sample encode the same CDR3. The rearrangement uses TRBV5-1 and TRBJ1-1, with D possibly being TRBD1 (5 bases). Germline CDR1 SGHRS, CDR2 YFSETQ. Trimming stripped 3 bases from V and 0 bases from J, with 6 bases between. The CDR3 is 13 amino acids. CDR3 protein: CASSSGVNTEAFF. CDR3 DNA sequence: TGCGCCAGCAGCTCGGGGGTGAACACTGAAGCTTTCTTT.

This chain uses TRBV29-1 with TRBJ2-7; D may be TRBD2 (5 bases). Trimming stripped 3 bases from V and 5 bases from J, with 17 bases between. The CDR3 is made up of 14 amino acids. In germline, CDR1 is SQVTM, CDR2 ANQGSEA. In DNA form, the CDR3 reads TGCAGCGTTGAGGGCCTCAAGGGTAGCGACGAGCAGTACTTC. Amino acid sequence: CSVEGLKGSDEQYF.

V gene TRBV6-4 combines with J gene TRBJ1-1, with D perhaps matching TRBD1 (5 bases). The CDR3 loop spans 15 amino acids. Germline CDR1 MRHNA, CDR2 SNTAGT. The V and J ends lost 0 bases and 5 bases respectively, with 13 bases between them. CDR3 residues: CASSDSGLKGTEAFF. DNA of the CDR3: TGTGCCAGCAGTGACTCTGGGTTGAAGGGGACTGAAGCTTTCTTT.